These T cell receptor beta chains were read from a single sample in a study of T cells after yellow fever vaccination. TCRdb re-analysed the 5' RACE reads in MiXCR, keeping a single row per CDR3 protein. The sample lists 200,000 to 300,000 distinct CDR3 sequences; around 6.7% were seen once. Sequences were derived from CD4+ T cells sorted from PBMCs, sampled on the day of the yellow fever booster vaccination. All receptors come from a man aged 30-40 years who received the YFV17D yellow fever vaccine. Both conserved end residues are part of each CDR3. D genes are given only for firm matches. Clone size is given for some rows only: seen once, a few or many times, or a class if the clone is expanded.

.	14	TRBJ1-5	TRBV2	many	CASSSGPEGQPQHF	TGTGCCAGCAGTTCCGGGCCGGAGGGTCAGCCCCAGCATTTT
TRBD1	18	TRBJ2-1	TRBV11-2	.	CASSPRLDRGLDYNEQFF	TGTGCCAGCAGCCCAAGACTGGACAGGGGGTTAGACTACAATGAGCAGTTCTTC
.	13	TRBJ2-3	TRBV27	many	CASSSRVADTQYF	TGTGCCAGCAGTTCCCGGGTAGCAGATACGCAGTATTTT
.	14	TRBJ2-2	TRBV3-1	many	CASSQVGRTGELFF	TGTGCCAGCAGCCAGGTCGGGCGGACCGGGGAGCTGTTTTTT
TRBD2	13	TRBJ2-7	TRBV10-3	few	CAIRFGGGYEQYF	TGTGCCATCAGGTTCGGGGGGGGCTACGAGCAGTACTTC
.	11	TRBJ2-7	TRBV29-1	.	CSVEDPIEQYF	TGCAGCGTTGAAGATCCCATCGAGCAGTACTTC
TRBD2	14	TRBJ2-3	TRBV20-1	.	CSASSGRATDTQYF	TGCAGTGCTAGCAGCGGGAGGGCCACAGATACGCAGTATTTT
TRBD1	14	TRBJ2-2	TRBV6-1	.	CAVRGFSNTGELFF	TGTGCCGTCAGGGGGTTTTCGAACACCGGGGAGCTGTTTTTT
.	15	TRBJ2-5	TRBV19	few	CASSMGTALIGTQYF	TGTGCCAGTAGTATGGGGACTGCTCTCATCGGGACCCAGTACTTC
.	14	TRBJ1-2	TRBV25-1	.	CASYEPLRGYGYTF	TGTGCCAGTTATGAGCCCCTGAGGGGCTATGGCTACACCTTC
TRBD2	16	TRBJ2-3	TRBV20-1	few	CSARGGGSARTDTQYF	TGCAGTGCTAGAGGGGGCGGGAGCGCTCGCACAGATACGCAGTATTTT
.	12	TRBJ1-1	TRBV20-1	.	CSAKPGATEAFF	TGCAGTGCAAAGCCCGGGGCCACTGAAGCTTTCTTT
TRBD2	15	TRBJ2-7	TRBV9	many	CASSLGLASSYEQYF	TGTGCCAGCAGCTTGGGACTAGCGTCTTCCTACGAGCAGTACTTC
TRBD2	17	TRBJ2-7	TRBV20-1	.	CSANSRAGSGSLHEQYF	TGCAGTGCTAATTCTAGGGCGGGTAGCGGGAGTCTCCACGAGCAGTACTTC
.	17	TRBJ2-1	TRBV24-1	.	CATSENWDRPRRAEQFF	TGTGCCACCAGTGAAAACTGGGACCGCCCTCGAAGAGCTGAGCAGTTCTTC
TRBD1	16	TRBJ1-5	TRBV24-1	.	CATSDLTGGTNQPQHF	TGTGCCACCAGTGATTTGACAGGGGGGACCAATCAGCCCCAGCATTTT
TRBD2	16	TRBJ2-3	TRBV10-3	many	CAISFSLAGLADTQYF	TGTGCCATCAGTTTCTCACTAGCGGGACTTGCAGATACGCAGTATTTT
.	15	TRBJ2-7	TRBV5-1	.	CASSLEPGKYYEQYF	TGCGCCAGCAGCTTGGAGCCAGGAAAATACTACGAGCAGTACTTC
TRBD1	17	TRBJ2-4	TRBV7-2	.	CASSSIRQGVTKNIQYF	TGTGCCAGCAGCTCCATTCGGCAGGGGGTGACCAAAAACATTCAGTACTTC
.	15	TRBJ2-4	TRBV6-5	many	CASSPPLGAKNIQYF	TGTGCCAGCAGTCCCCCCCTAGGGGCCAAAAACATTCAGTACTTC
.	11	TRBJ2-2	TRBV12-3/TRBV12-4	few	CASRTLGELFF	TGTGCCAGCAGGACCCTCGGGGAGCTGTTTTTT
TRBD1	15	TRBJ2-2	TRBV5-1	many	CASSSDRAGTGELFF	TGCGCCAGCAGCTCGGACAGGGCGGGCACCGGGGAGCTGTTTTTT
.	14	TRBJ2-5	TRBV2	.	CASSQDNLGETQYF	TGTGCCAGCAGTCAGGACAACCTGGGGGAGACCCAGTACTTC
.	17	TRBJ2-3	TRBV28	many	CASSTRVTRGSTDTQYF	TGTGCCAGCTCCACCCGGGTGACTAGGGGTAGCACAGATACGCAGTATTTT
TRBD2	19	TRBJ2-1	TRBV5-1	.	CASSLTGTSGPTGDNEQFF	TGCGCCAGCAGCTTAACCGGGACTAGCGGGCCAACAGGGGACAATGAGCAGTTCTTC
.	15	TRBJ2-1	TRBV20-1	many	CSAHKAASSYNEQFF	TGCAGTGCTCATAAAGCGGCTAGCTCCTACAATGAGCAGTTCTTC
.	16	TRBJ2-7	TRBV7-2	many	CASSLGTGRSSYEQYF	TGTGCCAGCAGCTTAGGTACGGGGAGAAGCTCCTACGAGCAGTACTTC
.	16	TRBJ2-1	TRBV4-2	.	CASGPELLRSYNEQFF	TGTGCCAGCGGCCCCGAACTCCTCCGCTCCTACAATGAGCAGTTCTTC
.	17	TRBJ2-3	TRBV15	few	CATSRGGFGVSTDTQYF	TGTGCCACCAGCAGAGGAGGTTTTGGGGTTAGCACAGATACGCAGTATTTT
TRBD2	14	TRBJ2-1	TRBV2	.	CASMRSGGHNEQFF	TGTGCCAGCATGCGTAGCGGGGGACACAATGAGCAGTTCTTC
TRBD2	16	TRBJ2-3	TRBV4-3	few	CASRPGTSGRGDTQYF	TGCGCCAGCAGACCTGGGACTAGCGGGAGGGGAGATACGCAGTATTTT
.	19	TRBJ2-1	TRBV7-2	few	CASSSLVRRDSVSYNEQFF	TGTGCCAGCAGCTCCCTGGTCCGACGCGACAGTGTCTCCTACAATGAGCAGTTCTTC
.	15	TRBJ2-3	TRBV12-3/TRBV12-4	.	CASSLNGDGTNTQYF	TGTGCCAGCAGTTTAAACGGCGACGGGACCAATACGCAGTATTTT
TRBD2	16	TRBJ2-5	TRBV4-2	many	CASSQAGTSGQETQYF	TGTGCCAGCAGCCAAGCTGGGACTAGCGGACAAGAGACCCAGTACTTC
.	16	TRBJ2-5	TRBV18	few	CASSPSLIQGKETQYF	TGTGCCAGCTCACCATCCCTAATTCAGGGGAAAGAGACCCAGTACTTC
.	12	TRBJ2-7	TRBV20-1	.	CSASLGGLKQYF	TGCAGTGCCAGCCTCGGGGGACTTAAGCAGTACTTC
TRBD1	15	TRBJ1-2	TRBV5-4	.	CASSLMGQVNYGYTF	TGTGCCAGCAGCTTGATGGGACAGGTGAACTATGGCTACACCTTC
TRBD2	14	TRBJ2-1	TRBV4-2	many	CASSHGPDLAGAFF	TGTGCCAGCAGCCATGGCCCAGATCTAGCGGGTGCGTTCTTC
.	10	TRBJ2-1	TRBV12-3/TRBV12-4	few	CASSSYEQFF	TGTGCCAGCAGTTCTTATGAGCAGTTCTTC
.	15	TRBJ2-5	TRBV7-2	many	CASTFQAGPRETQYF	TGTGCCAGCACTTTCCAAGCCGGGCCAAGGGAGACCCAGTACTTC
.	14	TRBJ1-3	TRBV6-5	many	CASSYGGSGNTIYF	TGTGCCAGCAGTTACGGCGGGTCTGGAAACACCATATATTTT
.	14	TRBJ2-2	TRBV7-3	many	CASSSDSNTGELFF	TGTGCCAGCAGCTCGGACTCGAACACCGGGGAGCTGTTTTTT
.	14	TRBJ2-2	TRBV28	few	CASRRRESTGELFF	TGTGCCAGCAGGAGAAGGGAGAGCACCGGGGAGCTGTTTTTT
.	15	TRBJ2-7	TRBV6-2/TRBV6-3	.	CASLPWGRGPYEQYF	TGTGCCAGCCTCCCGTGGGGCAGGGGTCCCTACGAGCAGTACTTC
.	16	TRBJ2-5	TRBV7-9	.	CASSFSGLRDQETQYF	TGTGCCAGCAGCTTCTCAGGTCTTCGGGACCAAGAGACCCAGTACTTC
.	19	TRBJ2-3	TRBV20-1	.	CSARERQALLPRSTDTQYF	TGCAGTGCTAGAGAGAGACAGGCGCTCCTCCCCAGAAGCACAGATACGCAGTATTTT
.	14	TRBJ2-3	TRBV7-8	few	CASSLGRTDYTQYF	TGTGCCAGCAGCTTAGGACGTACCGATTATACGCAGTATTTT
.	16	TRBJ2-3	TRBV24-1	.	CATSDLQGSGSDTQYF	TGTGCCACCAGTGATTTGCAAGGTAGCGGCTCAGATACGCAGTATTTT
TRBD1	17	TRBJ2-3	TRBV5-6	many	CASSLGQAVGGTDTQYF	TGTGCCAGCAGCTTAGGACAGGCCGTAGGGGGCACAGATACGCAGTATTTT
.	15	TRBJ2-7	TRBV21-1	few	CASSKVAGAPYEQYF	TGTGCCAGCAGCAAAGTGGCGGGAGCCCCCTACGAGCAGTACTTC